Shown below are 6 T cell receptor beta chains from a single sample sequenced in a study of metastatic and nonmetastatic thyroid tumors. TCRdb re-called the PCR reads via MiXCR. This sample has around 13,000 clones, with less than 30% found just once. Each patient came to thyroid surgery without any prior treatment (of any kind). The specimen was blood. The receptors stem from a female donor with papillary thyroid cancer or a benign thyroid nodule (not recorded which). Some clones in this sample may be carry-over from other donors' samples.

This clone was recorded many times. This chain joins TRBV29-1 and TRBJ2-3; 14 positions match TRBD2. The germline gives CDR1 SQVTM, CDR2 ANQGSEA. V shed 5 bases, J shed 3 bases, and the junction held 1 base outside the gene matches. The CDR3 runs to 14 residues. CDR3 in amino acids: CSVRTSGRTDTQYF. DNA for the CDR3: TGCAGCGTTAGGACTAGCGGGAGGACAGATACGCAGTATTTT.

The chain has TRBV20-1 and TRBJ2-1; D uncertain. Germline V gives CDR1 DFQATT, CDR2 SNEGSKA (reference sequence). Trimming stripped 3 bases from V and 6 bases from J, with 9 bases between. The CDR3 spans 12 residues. This CDR3 is CSARWASNEQFF. CDR3 bases: TGCAGTGCTAGGTGGGCTAGCAATGAGCAGTTCTTC.

This clone appeared a few times. CDR3 protein: CASSSNYRGLTDTQYF. The CDR3 bases are TGTGCCAGCAGTTCAAACTACAGGGGGCTCACAGATACGCAGTATTTT. This chain uses TRBV28 with TRBJ2-3; 9 nucleotides agree with TRBD1. Germline-derived CDR1 and CDR2 are MDHEN and SYDVKM. CDR3 size: 16 residues. Trimming at V came to 4 bases and at J to 2 bases, leaving 7 bases not matched to a gene.

This clone showed up many times. The CDR3 spells CASSQEVGEAFF. CDR3 nucleotide sequence: TGTGCCAGCAGCCAAGAAGTGGGGGAAGCTTTCTTT. The chain carries TRBV7-9 and TRBJ1-1; D is unclear. V gave up 5 bases and J gave up 8 bases, with 12 bases separating them. Germline V lookup: CDR1 SEHNR, CDR2 FQNEAQ (reference sequence). The CDR3 is 12 residues long.

By sample share, this clone is medium-sized. V and J are TRBV10-3 and TRBJ1-1; D might be TRBD1 (5 bases). Germline V gene sequence: CDR1 ENHRY, CDR2 SYGVKD. The V gene lost 7 bases and the J gene lost 5 bases, with 8 bases spanning the gap. This CDR3 is 11 amino acids long. The CDR3 loop reads CAIKGVTEAFF. The CDR3 DNA follows: TGTGCCATCAAAGGGGTGACTGAAGCTTTCTTT.

By its share, this clone is medium-sized. This chain connects TRBV7-8 to TRBJ1-3, with D unclear. V was shortened by 5 bases and J by 8 bases, with 10 bases between the two germline ends. Looked up from germline, CDR1 is SGHVS and CDR2 is FQNEAQ. The CDR3 covers 12 residues. The CDR3 reads CASSPHEDTIYF. CDR3 nucleotides: TGTGCCAGCAGCCCGCATGAGGACACCATATATTTT.